Each of the 13 T cell receptor beta chains below was sequenced from the same sample in a study. MiXCR, applied by TCRdb to the reads, yields one record per CDR3 protein. This sample has about 7,100 distinct CDR3 sequences, with 30% to 35% found just once. Sequencing was performed on blood. These receptor sequences come from a human donor.

This clonotype is classed as medium-sized. The chain employs TRBV14 and TRBJ2-7, with 9 positions matching TRBD1. Germline V gene data show CDR1 as SGHDN and CDR2 as FVKESK. The CDR3 spans 14 residues. V gave up 4 bases and J gave up 5 bases; unmatched junction bases: 6. The CDR3, as DNA: TGTGCCAGCAGCCCACAGTGGACAGGGGACGAGCAGTACTTC. This codes for CASSPQWTGDEQYF.

This clonotype is categorized as medium-sized. The chain uses TRBV30 and TRBJ2-1; weak D call: TRBD1 (5 bases). V gave up 2 bases and J gave up 8 bases, with 10 bases separating them. Germline loops: CDR1 GTSNPN, CDR2 SVGIG (reference sequence). The CDR3 has 12 amino acids. Here the CDR3 reads CAWSTQVHEQFF. DNA of the CDR3: TGTGCCTGGAGTACACAGGTGCATGAGCAGTTCTTC.

The V call is TRBV14, the J call TRBJ1-2; D not certain. Trimming removed 0 bases at V and 5 bases at J, with 13 bases between. This CDR3 is built from 15 residues. From germline, CDR1 is SGHDN and CDR2 FVKESK. This CDR3 reads CASSQDLSGHYGYTF. In nucleotides, the CDR3 is TGTGCCAGCAGCCAAGATCTAAGTGGGCATTATGGCTACACCTTC.

This clonotype was counted at least ten times. The chain is built from TRBV20-1 and TRBJ1-4, with D unclear. The length of the CDR3 is 16 residues. The V end lost 3 bases, the J end lost 0 bases, and 14 bases lay between the germline ends. Germline CDR1 DFQATT, CDR2 SNEGSKA (reference sequence). The CDR3, as DNA: TGCAGTGCTAGGAAGATGATTCGGACAACTAATGAAAAACTGTTTTTT. Translated, it gives CSARKMIRTTNEKLFF.

The chain employs TRBV29-1 and TRBJ2-3, with 7 bases matching TRBD2. Germline-derived CDR1 and CDR2 are SQVTM and ANQGSEA. V dropped 0 bases and J dropped 11; count of bases not matched to a gene: 17. The length of the CDR3 is 16 residues. The CDR3 DNA follows: TGCAGCGTTGAAGATTGGGAGGGGAGAACCTACAATGAGCAGTATTTT. Its protein is CSVEDWEGRTYNEQYF.

This clonotype has just a few counts. V gene TRBV28 combines with J gene TRBJ2-3, with D perhaps TRBD2 (6 bases). The CDR3 sequence is 18 residues long. Germline CDR1 is MDHEN and CDR2 is SYDVKM. V was pared by 4 bases and J by 3 bases, with 23 bases between. CDR3 protein: CASSSISGRHGGTDTQYF. CDR3 in DNA: TGTGCCAGCAGTTCGATAAGCGGCCGCCATGGAGGGACAGATACGCAGTATTTT.

By share, this clonotype ranks as medium-sized. The chain employs TRBV5-1 and TRBJ1-1, with TRBD1 matching over 9 bases. Germline assignment: CDR1 SGHRS and CDR2 YFSETQ. This CDR3 is 15 amino acids long. The trim removed 1 base at V and 5 bases at J, leaving 6 bases unmatched. CDR3 nucleotide sequence: TGCGCCAGCAGCTTGACAGGGGGCGGAGTGACTGAAGCTTTCTTT. Translation gives CASSLTGGGVTEAFF.

This clonotype was seen once. It may be a read error: a sequence one base away is much more abundant. The V call is TRBV29-1, the J call TRBJ2-1; D is possibly TRBD2 (6 bases). Trimming removed 7 bases at V and 9 bases at J, with 10 bases between. CDR1 is SQVTM and CDR2 is ANQGSEA in the germline V gene. This CDR3 contains 10 residues. CDR3 coding DNA: TGCAGCGGGGGGGTCCGTGAGCAGTTCTTC. It encodes CSGGVREQFF.

This clonotype is labeled medium-sized. This rearrangement joins TRBV7-8 to TRBJ2-1; D is perhaps TRBD2 (6 bases). The CDR3 sequence is 21 residues long. V lost 1 base and J 6 bases, leaving 31 bases between the germline ends. CDR1 is SGHVS and CDR2 is FQNEAQ in the germline V gene. DNA for the CDR3: TGTGCCAGCAGCTTAGATAGGGCCGGGCTAGCCCCGGGGGAAATCCCCAATGAGCAGTTCTTC. As protein: CASSLDRAGLAPGEIPNEQFF.

By its share, this clonotype is medium-sized. The rearrangement joins TRBV7-8 to TRBJ1-2; D gene ambiguous. Germline V lookup: CDR1 SGHVS, CDR2 FQNEAQ. V shed 3 bases and J shed 5 bases, with 7 bases lying between them. This CDR3 is 12 amino acids long. CDR3 nucleotides: TGTGCCAGCAGCTTTTCTTATTATGGCTACACCTTC. The encoded protein is CASSFSYYGYTF.

This clonotype was counted ten times or more. The chain links TRBV29-1 to TRBJ1-1; a weak D match, TRBD1 (6 bases). The V end was cut by 5 bases, the J end by 4 bases, with 8 bases between. The CDR3 consists of 11 residues. Germline-derived CDR1 and CDR2 are SQVTM and ANQGSEA. The CDR3 is CSVRGGTEAFF. For the CDR3, the DNA is TGCAGCGTTCGAGGGGGCACTGAAGCTTTCTTT.

This clonotype was detected only once. The chain links TRBV4-2 to TRBJ1-4; D possibly corresponds to TRBD1 (5 bases). V dropped 0 bases and J dropped 5 bases, with 10 bases sitting between them. Germline values: CDR1 LGHNA, CDR2 YNFKEQ. The CDR3 extends over 15 amino acids. The CDR3 bases are TGTGCCAGCAGCCAAGACTGGAGGGGCAATGAAAAACTGTTTTTT. It encodes CASSQDWRGNEKLFF.

V gene TRBV4-2 combines with J gene TRBJ1-5; 11 bases line up with TRBD1. This CDR3 is built from 16 residues. The junction had 2 bases not matched to a gene; V was cut back by 0 bases and J by 4 bases. The germline V gene has CDR1 LGHNA and CDR2 YNFKEQ. The CDR3 here is CASSQEGTGGNQPQHF. The CDR3 bases are TGTGCCAGCAGCCAAGAAGGGACAGGGGGGAATCAGCCCCAGCATTTT.